This is a list of T cell receptor beta chains from one sample in a study of monozygotic twins with inflammatory bowel disease. TCRdb re-called the 5' RACE reads; every CDR3 protein appears as one record, without DNA. Its table records roughly 200,000 distinct CDR3 sequences. The sequencing sample was made of blood. The receptor set was obtained from a human donor with ulcerative colitis or Crohn's disease, or a healthy co-twin of an affected twin (not recorded which). Both conserved end residues are part of each CDR3. Clone size, where shown, is once, few, many, or a class for clones that have expanded.

TRBJ2-7,-,TRBV5-1,CASSKAQGGDEQYF
TRBJ1-6,-,TRBV27,CASSLRDNGNSPLHF
TRBJ2-1,-,TRBV20-1,CSARKGTPTVYNEQVEQFF
TRBJ2-5,-,TRBV5-1,CASRSGSSGGQETQYF
TRBJ2-1,-,TRBV29-1,CSVGQVDYNEQFF
TRBJ1-2,-,TRBV29-1,CSVLGQDDYGYTF
TRBJ2-3,-,TRBV7-3,CASRPSSTDTQYF
TRBJ2-3,-,TRBV10-3,CAISPQTGISTDTQYF
TRBJ1-1,-,TRBV4-2,CASSRPGRENTEAFF
TRBJ2-7,-,TRBV7-2,CASSSTSGPYEQYF
TRBJ2-4,-,TRBV7-9,CASSSYGTGVNIQYF
TRBJ2-5,-,TRBV3-1,CASSQTSEKRETQYF
TRBJ1-1,-,TRBV12-3/TRBV12-4,CASSKGVEAFF
TRBJ2-7,-,TRBV11-2,CASSFTPGQGMGEQYF
TRBJ2-2,-,TRBV6-4,CASRPPLGGELFF
TRBJ1-5,-,TRBV5-1,CASSMTGLNQPQHF
TRBJ2-7,-,TRBV12-3/TRBV12-4,CASSRDRSREYF
TRBJ2-1,-,TRBV7-3,CASSSHLSNEQFF
TRBJ2-1,-,TRBV5-1,CASSPSWGGEPYNEQFF
TRBJ2-1,-,TRBV12-3/TRBV12-4,CASSLASGAGNEQFF
TRBJ2-1,-,TRBV11-2,CASSLGGTGAWNEQFF
TRBJ2-1,-,TRBV12-3/TRBV12-4,CASSLPAGGEQFF
TRBJ1-4,-,TRBV30,CAWNDGSAHIEKLFF
TRBJ2-3,-,TRBV7-2,CASSKLVVASGTQYF
TRBJ1-1,-,TRBV5-6,CASSLARTEAFF
TRBJ2-3,-,TRBV21-1,CASGAMVGVTDTQYF
TRBJ2-5,-,TRBV20-1,CSAREWLAGPTSETQYF
TRBJ2-2,-,TRBV18,CASSPPTAPGELFF
TRBJ2-3,-,TRBV9,CASTPAGGVDTQYF
TRBJ1-3,-,TRBV12-3/TRBV12-4,CASSFGGADGNTIYF
TRBJ2-1,-,TRBV7-3,CASSLGGLAGGLPFF
TRBJ2-3,-,TRBV2,CASGLGTDTQYF
TRBJ2-1,-,TRBV7-2,CASSSVSGNNEQFF
TRBJ2-1,-,TRBV2,CASSVTRDSYNEQFF
TRBJ1-5,-,TRBV7-2,CASSLVRGWGVQPQHF
TRBJ2-7,-,TRBV29-1,CSVVGTGGYEQYF
TRBJ1-1,-,TRBV4-1,CASSHGDLGATGTEAFF
TRBJ1-2,-,TRBV7-3,CASSLNSNYGYTF
TRBJ2-5,-,TRBV5-6,CASSPGTSGDGAIF
TRBJ1-1,-,TRBV24-1,CATRPGQTPNTEAFF
TRBJ1-2,-,TRBV7-3,CASSPRDTGYGYTF
TRBJ1-5,-,TRBV5-1,CASSSSGDGNQPQHF
TRBJ2-1,-,TRBV5-1,CASSLGALVDEQFF
TRBJ2-2,-,TRBV7-9,CASSRGQGTTGELFF
TRBJ1-1,-,TRBV5-1,CASSGGQGAFNTEAFF
TRBJ1-4,-,TRBV7-9,CASSFLGGLNEKLFF
TRBJ1-6,-,TRBV20-1,CSATTRSGNSPLHF
TRBJ2-7,-,TRBV5-1,CASSLGTSGRYEQYF
TRBJ2-2,-,TRBV7-9,CASSGGTGELFF
TRBJ1-6,-,TRBV7-2,CASSLQVNSPLHF
TRBJ2-7,-,TRBV12-3/TRBV12-4,CASRQGALSSYEQYF
TRBJ2-7,-,TRBV20-1,CSARGDVGDEQYF
TRBJ2-3,-,TRBV9,CASSLDSTTTDTQYF
TRBJ2-2,-,TRBV7-8,CASSLGSGRVNTGELFF
TRBJ1-4,-,TRBV5-1,CASKTRQGNEKLFF
TRBJ2-7,medium-sized,TRBV20-1,CSAPGGRFYEQYF